These 10 T cell receptor beta chains were all obtained from the same sample, sequenced in a study of T cell repertoires in cytomegalovirus infection. One entry per CDR3 protein, called by TCRdb with MiXCR from the reads. The repertoire holds 210,000 or so distinct CDR3 sequences, with 6% to 8% as singletons. The sequencing input was PBMCs. The receptors originated from a human donor in good health (CMV status not recorded). Some clones in this sample may be carry-over from other donors' samples.

This clonotype appeared many times. The V gene is TRBV11-3, the J gene TRBJ2-7; the D is unclear. CDR1 and CDR2 from the germline V gene are SGHNT and YENEEA. The CDR3 is 13 amino acids. The germline V and J ends were trimmed by 2 bases and 6 bases, with 11 bases remaining between them. CDR3 sequence: CASSLSQSAEQYF. The CDR3 nucleotides read TGTGCCAGCAGCTTAAGCCAGTCAGCCGAGCAGTACTTC.

This clonotype was counted ten times or more. This chain uses TRBV10-3 with TRBJ2-7; tentatively, D is TRBD1 (6 bases). From germline, CDR1 is ENHRY and CDR2 SYGVKD. The V gene lost 6 bases and the J gene lost 6 bases, with 21 bases spanning the gap. This CDR3 spans 15 amino acids. The CDR3 DNA is TGTGCCATCAGCTCTTACGATAAGGGGGTCGGCGAGCAGTACTTC. Encoded protein: CAISSYDKGVGEQYF.

This rearrangement joins TRBV20-1 to TRBJ2-7, with D tentatively TRBD1 (6 bases). There are 15 residues in the CDR3. The V end lost 4 bases, the J end lost 2 bases, and 18 bases lay between the germline ends. From germline, CDR1 is DFQATT and CDR2 SNEGSKA (reference sequence). CDR3 region: CSATAPSGDTYEQYF. CDR3 bases: TGCAGTGCTACTGCCCCGTCAGGGGATACCTACGAGCAGTACTTC.

The gene calls are TRBV6-2 or TRBV6-3 and TRBJ1-1; D is ambiguous. There are 14 residues in the CDR3. V was shortened by 5 bases and J by 1 base, with 11 bases between the two germline ends. Germline V gives CDR1 MNHEY, CDR2 SVGEGT. CDR3 sequence: CASSGGWRNTEAFF. The CDR3 bases are TGTGCCAGCAGTGGAGGGTGGAGGAACACTGAAGCTTTCTTT.

This clonotype was counted many times. The V gene is TRBV6-2 or TRBV6-3, the J gene TRBJ1-5; 10 bases are shared with TRBD1. The CDR3 is made up of 13 amino acids. Trimming took 4 bases from V and 7 from J; bases not matched to a gene: 1. CDR1 and CDR2 from the germline V gene are MNHEY and SVGEGT. The CDR3 is CASSLTGGQPQHF. In DNA, the CDR3 is TGTGCCAGCAGTTTGACAGGGGGCCAGCCCCAGCATTTT.

The table lists this clonotype with many counts. The CDR3 DNA reads TGCAGTGCTCGGCGACGTGACGAGCAGTACTTC. It yields the protein CSARRRDEQYF. The rearrangement joins TRBV20-1 to TRBJ2-7; D remains ambiguous. V dropped 5 bases and J dropped 5 bases, with 10 bases sitting between them. CDR1 DFQATT and CDR2 SNEGSKA come from the germline V gene (reference sequence). The CDR3 is 11 amino acids.

This clonotype came up many times. The gene calls are TRBV7-2 and TRBJ2-1, with TRBD1 matching 7 bases. The germline CDR1 and CDR2 sequences are SGHTA and FQGNSA. J lost 1 base, V lost 4 bases, and 4 bases had no gene match. This CDR3 comprises 15 residues. CDR3 sequence (DNA): TGTGCCAGCAGCTCCGCCAGGGGGTCCTACAATGAGCAGTTCTTC. It translates to CASSSARGSYNEQFF.

This clonotype was recorded at least ten times. The V and J genes are TRBV10-3 and TRBJ1-1, with TRBD1 as a possible D gene (5 bases). Germline V gene sequence: CDR1 ENHRY, CDR2 SYGVKD. With 4 bases removed from V and 0 bases from J, the gap between germline ends came to 9 bases. The CDR3 contains 14 residues. The chain's CDR3 is CAISAGLVNTEAFF. The CDR3 nucleotides read TGTGCCATCAGTGCAGGGTTAGTGAACACTGAAGCTTTCTTT.

In this sample, this clonotype turned up many times. The chain joins TRBV4-3 to TRBJ1-2, with TRBD1 identical over 7 bases. This CDR3 spans 15 amino acids. V lost 0 bases to trimming and J lost 4 bases; unmatched junction nucleotides: 5. CDR1 and CDR2 from the germline V gene are LGHNA and YSLEER. In nucleotides, the CDR3 is TGCGCCAGCAGCCAAGAAGCGGCAGGGGGCTATGGCTACACCTTC. This encodes CASSQEAAGGYGYTF.

This clonotype came up many times. This rearrangement joins TRBV12-3 or TRBV12-4 to TRBJ2-1, with TRBD2 matching over 9 bases. The V segment lost 4 bases and the J segment 5 bases; nucleotides outside the gene matches: 3. The CDR3 consists of 14 residues. CDR3 DNA sequence: TGTGCCAGCAGTTCAAAGCGGGGGGACAATGAGCAGTTCTTC. Its protein product is CASSSKRGDNEQFF.